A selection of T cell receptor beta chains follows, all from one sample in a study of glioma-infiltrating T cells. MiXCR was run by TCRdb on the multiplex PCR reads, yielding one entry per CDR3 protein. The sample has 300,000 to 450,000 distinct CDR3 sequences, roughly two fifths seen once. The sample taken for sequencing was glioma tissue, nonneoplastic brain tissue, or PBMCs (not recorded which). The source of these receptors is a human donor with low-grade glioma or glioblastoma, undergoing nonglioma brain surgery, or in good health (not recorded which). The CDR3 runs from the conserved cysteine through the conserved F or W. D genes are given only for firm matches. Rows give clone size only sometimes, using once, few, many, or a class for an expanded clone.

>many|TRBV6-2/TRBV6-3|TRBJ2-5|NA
CASSYDVWETQYF
TGTGCCAGCAGTTACGATGTCTGGGAGACCCAGTACTTC
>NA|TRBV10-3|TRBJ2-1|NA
CTISESGGLEQFF
TGTACCATCAGTGAGTCAGGAGGGCTTGAGCAGTTCTTC
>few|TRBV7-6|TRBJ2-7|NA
CASSLSQGAYEQYF
TGTGCCAGCAGCTTATCACAGGGCGCCTACGAGCAGTACTTC
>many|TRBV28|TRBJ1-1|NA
CASRTQGLTATEAFF
TGTGCCAGCAGAACCCAGGGGCTCACGGCCACTGAAGCTTTCTTT
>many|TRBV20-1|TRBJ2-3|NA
CSARDSRLKDTQYF
TGCAGTGCTAGAGATTCACGGTTGAAGGATACGCAGTATTTT
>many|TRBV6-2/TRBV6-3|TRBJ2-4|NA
CASSTPLRSAKNIQYF
TGTGCCAGCAGTACTCCATTGAGATCAGCCAAAAACATTCAGTACTTC
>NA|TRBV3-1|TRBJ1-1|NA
CASSQDWRQYAFF
TGTGCCAGCAGCCAAGATTGGCGGCAATACGCTTTCTTT
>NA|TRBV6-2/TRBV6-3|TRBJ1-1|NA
CASSLSPGRVNTEAFF
TGTGCCAGCAGTTTGTCCCCTGGCAGGGTGAACACTGAAGCTTTCTTT
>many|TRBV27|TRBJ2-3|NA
CASSSIAFASTDTQYF
TGTGCCAGCAGTTCCATAGCTTTTGCTAGCACAGATACGCAGTATTTT
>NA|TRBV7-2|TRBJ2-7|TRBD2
CASSKAGVAYEQYF
TGTGCCAGCAGTAAAGCGGGAGTCGCCTACGAGCAGTACTTC
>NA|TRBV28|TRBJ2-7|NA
CASSLYGSSYEQYF
TGTGCCAGCAGTTTATATGGGTCCTCCTACGAGCAGTACTTC
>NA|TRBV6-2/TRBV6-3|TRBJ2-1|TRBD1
CASKYPGQGAYNEQFF
TGTGCCAGCAAATACCCTGGACAGGGGGCCTACAATGAGCAGTTCTTC
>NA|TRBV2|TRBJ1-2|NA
CATQGVGYGHTF
TGTGCCACTCAGGGTGTGGGCTATGGCCACACCTTC
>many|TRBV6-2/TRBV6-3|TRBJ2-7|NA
CASSSRRFSTSYEQYF
TGTGCCAGCAGTTCCCGTCGCTTTAGTACAAGCTACGAGCAGTACTTC
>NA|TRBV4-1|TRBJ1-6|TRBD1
CASSQDRDSGSPLHF
TGCGCCAGCAGCCAAGACAGGGACAGTGGTTCACCCCTCCACTTT